This is a list of T cell receptor beta chains from one sample in a study of graft-versus-host responses after intestinal transplantation. Profiled with immunoSEQ multiplex PCR; TCRdb holds only in-frame clones, not every one. The sample consists of 80,000 or so clones, around 92% of them appearing once. This material consisted of PBMCs, taken 98 days after intestinal transplantation. These receptor sequences come from a human patient who received an intestinal transplant, so some T cells may come from the graft donor. Each CDR3 is given with its conserved first and last residue. The D gene is left open where the match is weak. Not all rows give a size; the values are once, few, many and, for expanded clones, a class.

D	V	J	size	DNA	CDR3
TRBD2	TRBV10-1	TRBJ2-7	NA	TGCGCCAGCAGTGATAGGACTAGCAAGGACGAGCAGTACTTC	CASSDRTSKDEQYF
NA	TRBV11-3	TRBJ1-6	NA	TGTGCCAGCAGCTTGCTTACTCTTAATTCACCCCTCCACTTT	CASSLLTLNSPLHF
TRBD2	TRBV6-1	TRBJ2-1	NA	TGTGCCAGCAGCCGCCACCTAGCGGGAGACAATGAGCAGTTCTTC	CASSRHLAGDNEQFF
TRBD1	TRBV5-1	TRBJ1-2	NA	TGCGCCAGCAGCTTGGTCGGGACAGGGAGCTATGGCTACACCTTC	CASSLVGTGSYGYTF
NA	TRBV19	TRBJ2-2	NA	TGTGCCAGTAGTATTGGGGGGACAAGGGGCACCGGGGAGCTGTTTTTT	CASSIGGTRGTGELFF
NA	TRBV6-6	TRBJ2-5	NA	TGTGCCAGTGCTGGGTGGGGCGAGACCCAGTACTTC	CASAGWGETQYF
NA	TRBV12-5	TRBJ1-2	once	TGTGCTAGTGCTCTACCAGGGGTAGGAGGCTACACCTTC	CASALPGVGGYTF
NA	TRBV6-5	TRBJ2-1	NA	TGTGCCAGCAGTTACGTAAGCGTCCGGGACAATGAGCAGTTCTTC	CASSYVSVRDNEQFF
NA	TRBV28	TRBJ1-1	NA	TGTGCCAGCAGTTTATGGACCGGGGTTTGGGGGGGAAGGAACACTGAAGCTTTCTTT	CASSLWTGVWGGRNTEAFF
NA	TRBV5-4	TRBJ2-7	once	TGTGCCAGCAGCTTGGGCCGTACCTACGAGCAGTACTTC	CASSLGRTYEQYF
TRBD2	TRBV6-5	TRBJ2-2	NA	TGTGCCAGTAGCGGGGGGTTTGTCAGGGAGCTGTTTTTT	CASSGGFVRELFF
NA	TRBV6-4	TRBJ2-3	once	TGTGCCAGCAGTGACGGCACAGATACGCAGTATTTT	CASSDGTDTQYF
TRBD2	TRBV19	TRBJ2-5	NA	TGTGCCAGTAGTATGGGACTAGCGGGGAACCAAGAGACCCAGTACTTC	CASSMGLAGNQETQYF
NA	TRBV6-5	TRBJ1-1	NA	TGTGCCAGCAGTTACTCCAAGAACACTGAAGCTTTCTTT	CASSYSKNTEAFF
TRBD1	TRBV4-2	TRBJ2-7	NA	TGTGCCAGCAGCCGTACGGGACAGGGTCCCTACGAGCAGTACTTC	CASSRTGQGPYEQYF
NA	TRBV10-3	TRBJ2-7	NA	TGTGCCATCAGTGAGTCGACTCGGTACAGGCATCCCTACGAGCAGTACTTC	CAISESTRYRHPYEQYF
NA	TRBV21-1	TRBJ2-2	NA	TGTGCCAGCCAGGAGCTGTTTTTT	CASQELFF
TRBD1	TRBV30	TRBJ2-1	NA	TGTGCCTGGATCGGAACAGGGGATGAGCAGTTCTTC	CAWIGTGDEQFF
NA	TRBV7-9	TRBJ1-3	few	TGTGCCAGCAGCTGGGAGAGCTCTGGAAACACCATATATTTT	CASSWESSGNTIYF
NA	TRBV2	TRBJ2-2	NA	TGTGCCAGCAGTGACGGTCAGGTTAACACCGGGGAGCTGTTTTTT	CASSDGQVNTGELFF
TRBD2	TRBV29-1	TRBJ2-2	NA	TGCAGCGGCGGACTAGCGGGGGGGCCTACCGGCGGGGAGCTGTTTTTT	CSGGLAGGPTGGELFF
NA	TRBV5-4	TRBJ2-1	once	TGTGCCAGCACCCTCAGCGGTACCTACAATGAGCAGTTCTTC	CASTLSGTYNEQFF